Shown below are 22 T cell receptor beta chains from a single sample sequenced in a study of blood T cell repertoires in COVID-19. Profiling relied on immunoSEQ multiplex PCR, and the TCRdb table lists in-frame clones only, not all of them. The repertoire has over 200,000 clones, around 90% of them found once; the top ten carry roughly 3.7%. Specimen: PBMCs or T cells enriched from blood (not recorded which). These receptors were taken from a woman in her 30s who had been exposed to COVID-19.

V and J are TRBV5-1 and TRBJ1-1; 7 bases are shared with TRBD1. The CDR3 is 17 amino acids. V was pared by 2 bases and J by 0 bases, with 10 bases of the junction left unmatched. Germline loops: CDR1 SGHRS, CDR2 YFSETQ. The CDR3 region has the DNA TGCGCCAGCAGCTTAGACCTGACAGGGACCATGAACACTGAAGCTTTCTTT. It encodes CASSLDLTGTMNTEAFF.

This chain connects TRBV9 to TRBJ2-1; 7 bases align to TRBD2. The CDR3 is 18 amino acids. Losses at the gene ends were 0 bases for V and 6 bases for J; bases not matched to a gene: 15. Germline CDR1 and CDR2: SGDLS and YYNGEE. For the CDR3, the DNA is TGTGCCAGCAGCGTAGGGGTAAGTGGGGCGGGAGCCCCCAATGAGCAGTTCTTC. This translates into CASSVGVSGAGAPNEQFF.

The gene calls are TRBV14 and TRBJ2-3; 7 bases align to TRBD1. Germline CDR1 and CDR2: SGHDN and FVKESK. With V trimmed by 5 bases and J by 3 bases, 8 bases remained unmatched. The CDR3 has 15 amino acids. The CDR3 DNA sequence: TGTGCCAGCAGCATTCGACAGGGTAGAACAGATACGCAGTATTTT. Translating gives CASSIRQGRTDTQYF.

The rearrangement links TRBV21-1 to TRBJ2-1; the D call of TRBD2 is as the table states it, not checked on the DNA. TRBV21-1 is tagged as a pseudogene. The CDR3 runs 16 residues. This CDR3 reads CASSKGGLAGSDEQFF. CDR3 bases: TGTGCCAGCAGCAAAGGAGGGCTAGCGGGATCTGATGAGCAGTTCTTC.

The chain is built from TRBV9 and TRBJ2-7, with 10 bases aligning to TRBD1. Germline loops: CDR1 SGDLS, CDR2 YYNGEE. V shed 0 bases and J 4 bases; nucleotides not matched to a gene: 1. CDR3 length equals 14 residues. CDR3 DNA: TGTGCCAGCAGCGTAGGGGGACAGGGGTACGAGCAGTACTTC. Translated: CASSVGGQGYEQYF.

The rearrangement links TRBV19 to TRBJ2-5, with TRBD2 matching 14 bases. The ends lost 3 bases at V and 5 bases at J; junction bases unmatched: 2. The CDR3 extends over 15 amino acids. Looked up from germline, CDR1 is LNHDA and CDR2 is SQIVND (reference sequence). This CDR3 is CASSMGTSGSETQYF. The DNA of the CDR3 is TGTGCCAGTAGTATGGGGACTAGCGGGAGTGAGACCCAGTACTTC. Looking up the rest from reference TRBV19 and TRBJ2-5 gives the full variable domain: DGGITQSPKYLFRKEGQNVTLSCEQNLNHDAMYWYRQDPGQGLRLIYYSQIVNDFQKGDIAEGYSVSREKKESFPLTVTSAQKNPTAFYLCASSMGTSGSETQYFGPGTRLLVL.

This clone has a single count. The V gene is TRBV11-2, the J gene TRBJ1-2; 7 bases map to TRBD1. V shed 7 bases and J 4 bases; nucleotides not matched to a gene: 9. This CDR3 has 14 residues. Germline V gives CDR1 SGHAT, CDR2 FQNNGV. DNA of the CDR3: TGTGCCAGCAACTCCAGGGGGAGCTTCTATGGCTACACCTTC. Protein: CASNSRGSFYGYTF.

V and J are TRBV10-3 and TRBJ1-4; D is ambiguous. The CDR3 is 14 amino acids. Germline CDR1 is ENHRY and CDR2 is SYGVKD. Trimming took off 8 bases at V and 0 bases at J, with 10 bases between the two ends. The chain's CDR3 is CAIALDATNEKLFF. CDR3 coding DNA: TGTGCCATCGCCTTAGATGCAACTAATGAAAAACTGTTTTTT.

Points on this clone: A read error may account for a junction end that differs from germline. J is TRBJ2-1 and V is TRBV29-1; 10 bases are a match to TRBD1. Germline CDR1 is SQVTM and CDR2 is ANQGSEA. CDR3 size: 10 residues. CDR3 nucleotides: TGCAGCGTCGACGGGACAGGGGCCCTCTTC. It specifies CSVDGTGALF.

The J gene is TRBJ1-1, the V gene TRBV9, with D uncertain. There are 14 residues in the CDR3. V was clipped by 4 bases and J by 2 bases, with 12 bases between them. Germline V gene sequence: CDR1 SGDLS, CDR2 YYNGEE. CDR3 nucleotides: TGTGCCAGCAGCCTGCGAGCGGGTAACACTGAAGCTTTCTTT. This translates into CASSLRAGNTEAFF.

This chain connects TRBV2 to TRBJ2-1; TRBD2 agrees at 10 bases. J lost 5 bases, V lost 7 bases, and 5 bases had no gene match. From germline, CDR1 is SNHLY and CDR2 FYNNEI. CDR3 length: 14 residues. In DNA form, the CDR3 reads TGTGCCAGCAATACGGGACTAGCGAACAATGAGCAGTTCTTC. As protein: CASNTGLANNEQFF. Full variable domain (rest looked up from reference TRBV2 and TRBJ2-1): EPEVTQTPSHQVTQMGQEVILRCVPISNHLYFYWYRQILGQKVEFLVSFYNNEISEKSEIFDDQFSVERPDGSNFTLKIRSTKLEDSAMYFCASNTGLANNEQFFGPGTRLTVL.

The chain carries TRBV7-9 and TRBJ2-5; D may be TRBD2 (5 bases). Trimming removed 4 bases at V and 10 bases at J, with 19 bases between. The CDR3 has 14 amino acids. Germline V gives CDR1 SEHNR, CDR2 FQNEAQ (reference sequence). The CDR3 sequence is CASSSSPGSQIQYF. In DNA form, the CDR3 reads TGTGCCAGCAGCTCCTCACCGGGATCCCAGATCCAGTACTTC.

The sample holds one count of this clone. This chain connects TRBV9 to TRBJ2-2; D possibly corresponds to TRBD2 (5 bases). Per the germline V gene, CDR1 is SGDLS and CDR2 is YYNGEE. Deletions cut 0 bases from V and 0 bases from J, with 6 bases between. The CDR3 spans 15 residues. As DNA, the CDR3 is TGTGCCAGCAGCGTAGAACTAGCGAACACCGGGGAGCTGTTTTTT. It yields the protein CASSVELANTGELFF. The full variable domain, in which reference TRBV9 and TRBJ2-2 provide the parts outside the CDR3, is DSGVTQTPKHLITATGQRVTLRCSPRSGDLSVYWYQQSLDQGLQFLIQYYNGEERAKGNILERFSAQQFPDLHSELNLSSLELGDSALYFCASSVELANTGELFFGEGSRLTVL.

This chain joins TRBV19 and TRBJ2-1; 15 bases agree with TRBD2. Looked up from germline, CDR1 is LNHDA and CDR2 is SQIVND (reference sequence). This CDR3 has 16 amino acids. With 4 bases clipped from V and 7 bases from J, the junction kept 5 bases outside the gene matches. In DNA, the CDR3 is TGTGCCAGTAGTACCCGGACTAGCGGGAGGGCTAATGAGCAGTTCTTC. The encoded protein is CASSTRTSGRANEQFF.

This clone showed up just once. The rearrangement links TRBV19 to TRBJ2-1; the match to TRBD2 covers 10 bases. In germline, CDR1 is LNHDA, CDR2 SQIVND (reference sequence). The CDR3 covers 14 residues. V was clipped by 7 bases and J by 10 bases; unmatched bases: 10. The CDR3 spells CASKALAGVREQFF. In DNA form, the CDR3 reads TGTGCCAGTAAGGCTCTAGCGGGAGTTCGCGAGCAGTTCTTC.

The genes are TRBV5-1 and TRBJ2-1; possible D gene TRBD2, 5 bases. The CDR3 totals 15 residues. Per the germline V gene, CDR1 is SGHRS and CDR2 is YFSETQ. V was pared by 5 bases and J by 0 bases, with 12 bases between. DNA for the CDR3: TGCGCCAGCAGGCAGACTACTAACTCCTACAATGAGCAGTTCTTC. It is translated as CASRQTTNSYNEQFF. Variable domain in full (rest from reference TRBV5-1 and TRBJ2-1): KAGVTQTPRYLIKTRGQQVTLSCSPISGHRSVSWYQQTPGQGLQFLFEYFSETQRNKGNFPGRFSGRQFSNSRSEMNVSTLELGDSALYLCASRQTTNSYNEQFFGPGTRLTVL.

Only one count was recorded for this clone. This chain links TRBV19 with TRBJ1-4, with a possible D match to TRBD1 (6 bases). The CDR3 runs 16 residues. Trimming took off 6 bases at V and 4 bases at J, with 18 bases between the two ends. In germline, CDR1 is LNHDA, CDR2 SQIVND (reference sequence). CDR3 amino acids: CASSRWTDKINEKLFF. The CDR3 DNA sequence: TGTGCCAGTAGCCGATGGACAGATAAAATTAATGAAAAACTGTTTTTT.

The chain combines TRBV7-3 with TRBJ1-4; D might be TRBD1 (5 bases). Germline CDR1 and CDR2: SGHTA and FQGTGA. This CDR3 is built from 13 residues. The V end lost 4 bases, the J end lost 7 bases, and 10 bases lay between the germline ends. The CDR3 nucleotides read TGTGCCAGCAGCTCAGGGCCAGTTGAAAAACTGTTTTTT. It translates to CASSSGPVEKLFF.

This clone was seen a single time. The J gene is TRBJ2-5, the V gene TRBV11-3, with TRBD1 as a possible D gene (6 bases). With 5 bases removed from V and 1 base from J, the gap between germline ends came to 17 bases. The CDR3 runs 16 residues. CDR1 is SGHNT, CDR2 YENEEA, per germline. CDR3 loop: CASSPGQAGVQETQYF. The CDR3 region has the DNA TGTGCCAGCAGCCCCGGGCAGGCAGGGGTCCAAGAGACCCAGTACTTC.

The chain couples TRBV5-5 to TRBJ2-3; the D gene is possibly TRBD2 (6 bases). The CDR3 is 15 residues long. Germline assignment: CDR1 SGHKS and CDR2 YYEKEE (reference sequence). Between the trimmed V and J ends, which lost 2 bases and 3 bases, there was a span of 13 bases. CDR3: CASSLHGRPTDTQYF. CDR3 bases: TGTGCCAGCAGCTTACACGGGAGACCAACAGATACGCAGTATTTT.

The chain joins TRBV5-6 to TRBJ2-7; D not resolved. V was cut by 4 bases and J by 5 bases, with 10 bases left in between. CDR1 and CDR2 (germline): SGHDT, YYEEEE. The CDR3 spans 12 residues. The CDR3 loop reads CASSRDRDEQYF. In DNA form, the CDR3 reads TGTGCCAGCAGCAGAGACCGGGACGAGCAGTACTTC.

This chain connects TRBV30 to TRBJ1-4; D is undetermined. The germline V gene has CDR1 GTSNPN and CDR2 SVGIG (reference sequence). The V end was cut by 3 bases, the J end by 4 bases, with 9 bases between. CDR3 length equals 13 residues. DNA of the CDR3: TGTGCCTGGAGCCGAGGATTTAATGAAAAACTGTTTTTT. Translated, it gives CAWSRGFNEKLFF.